The 11 T cell receptor beta chains below come from one sample, sequenced in a study of shared clonotypes between healthy human individuals. Here immunoSEQ multiplex PCR was the method, and the copy in TCRdb shows in-frame clones only, minus some. The profile shows about 380,000 clones, about 96% of them singletons. Sequencing input: memory CD8+ T cells sorted from blood. Subset in this sample: CD45RO+ cells pooled with CCR7-negative TemRA cells. The receptors stem from a man under 40 in good health.

V is TRBV5-8 and J is TRBJ1-1, with TRBD1 matching over 9 bases. There are 15 residues in the CDR3. After removal of 4 bases from V and 4 bases from J, the junction contained 8 bases not matched to a gene. Germline CDR1 reads SGHTS; CDR2 reads YDEGEE. CDR3 sequence: CASSQNRGRSTEAFF. CDR3 nucleotides: TGTGCCAGCAGCCAAAACAGGGGGCGAAGCACTGAAGCTTTCTTT.

A single count supports this clone. The chain has TRBV5-4 and TRBJ2-3; TRBD1 aligns across 10 bases. V lost 2 bases and J lost 4; bases outside the gene matches: 4. Germline V lookup: CDR1 SGHNT, CDR2 YYREEE (reference sequence). CDR3 length equals 15 residues. The CDR3 here is CASSFPTGGADTQYF. CDR3 sequence (DNA): TGTGCCAGCAGCTTCCCGACAGGGGGCGCAGATACGCAGTATTTT.

The gene calls are TRBV25-1 and TRBJ2-2; D might be TRBD1 (7 bases). The ends were cut back, 1 base at V and 6 bases at J, with 18 bases in the middle. The CDR3 is 17 amino acids. Germline CDR1 and CDR2: MGHDK and SYGVNS. The CDR3 DNA reads as TGTGCCAGCAGTGAATTAGTGGCGACAGGGAGGTCCGGGGAGCTGTTTTTT. Translating it yields CASSELVATGRSGELFF.

The J gene is TRBJ2-2, the V gene TRBV27; D is possibly TRBD1 or TRBD2 (6 bases each). Germline CDR1 reads MNHEY; CDR2 reads SMNVEV (reference sequence). CDR3 size: 18 residues. The V end lost 3 bases, the J end lost 1 base, and 18 bases lay between the germline ends. This CDR3 is CASSFGPPGEENTGELFF. CDR3 DNA sequence: TGTGCCAGCAGTTTTGGCCCCCCAGGGGAGGAGAACACCGGGGAGCTGTTTTTT.

V and J are TRBV6-5 and TRBJ2-7; D gene uncertain. V gave up 5 bases and J gave up 0 bases, with 14 bases separating them. The CDR3 is 15 amino acids. Germline V gene data show CDR1 as MNHEY and CDR2 as SVGAGI. The CDR3 is CASSPSVWGSYEQYF. The CDR3 DNA sequence: TGTGCCAGCAGTCCATCTGTCTGGGGCTCCTACGAGCAGTACTTC.

For this clone: This sample includes further DNA sequences coding for the same CDR3. This chain links TRBV6-5 with TRBJ1-4; 9 bases are a match to TRBD1. V lost 5 bases, J lost 5 bases, and 3 bases stayed unmatched. The CDR3 totals 14 residues. Germline CDR1 MNHEY, CDR2 SVGAGI. The CDR3 loop reads CASSRGQGNEKLFF. The DNA for the CDR3 is TGTGCCAGCAGTCGAGGACAGGGGAATGAAAAACTGTTTTTT.

The chain carries TRBV6-5 and TRBJ2-1; 8 bases match TRBD1. The V gene's germline CDR1 is MNHEY and CDR2 SVGAGI. CDR3 size: 13 residues. Trimming at V came to 6 bases and at J to 9 bases, leaving 7 bases not matched to a gene. Here the CDR3 DNA reads TGTGCCAGCAGGCGTGGACAGGGAGGTGAGCAGTTCTTC. Amino acids: CASRRGQGGEQFF.

The chain couples TRBV7-3 to TRBJ2-1; TRBD2 aligns across 12 bases. The CDR3 totals 17 residues. Looked up from germline, CDR1 is SGHTA and CDR2 is FQGTGA. Germline trimming cut 5 bases from V and 1 base from J; bases unmatched to any gene: 6. CDR3 DNA: TGTGCCAGCAGCCCAACTAGCGGGAGGAATTCCTACAATGAGCAGTTCTTC. As protein: CASSPTSGRNSYNEQFF.

This clone occurred once. The chain is built from TRBV10-3 and TRBJ2-1, with 14 positions matching TRBD2. Unmatched junction bases numbered 15, after V lost 3 bases and J lost 2 bases. CDR3 length: 21 residues. Germline V lookup: CDR1 ENHRY, CDR2 SYGVKD. CDR3 sequence reads: CAISDPRPGLAGVPAYNEQFF. CDR3 in DNA: TGTGCCATCAGTGACCCCCGGCCGGGACTAGCGGGAGTTCCCGCCTACAATGAGCAGTTCTTC.

For this clone: The same CDR3 arises from other DNA sequences in this sample as well. The chain uses TRBV7-9 and TRBJ2-7; the match to TRBD2 covers 12 bases. Germline values: CDR1 SEHNR, CDR2 FQNEAQ (reference sequence). This CDR3 has 16 residues. V shed 5 bases, J shed 0 bases, and the junction held 5 bases outside the gene matches. In DNA, the CDR3 is TGTGCCAGCAGCCTAGGACTAGCGGGGAGCTCCTACGAGCAGTACTTC. It is translated as CASSLGLAGSSYEQYF.

The V gene is TRBV11-2, the J gene TRBJ2-7, with TRBD2 matching 8 bases. The CDR3 is 15 amino acids. The V and J ends lost 5 bases and 1 base, in that order; junction bases with no gene match: 7. Germline CDR1 reads SGHAT; CDR2 reads FQNNGV. The chain's CDR3 is CASSPDGRGSYEQYF. The CDR3 DNA is TGTGCCAGCAGCCCTGACGGGAGGGGTTCCTACGAGCAGTACTTC.